The clone carrying this T cell receptor (beta chain) was recorded many times. The data belong to a study of response to subunit inactivated influenza vaccine. TCRdb used MiXCR to reprocess the RT-PCR reads, holding one entry per CDR3 protein. Of roughly 500,000 distinct CDR3 sequences listed, 16% were seen once; the top ten hold less than 4%. The input for sequencing was CD4+ T cells sorted from PBMCs, taken 23 to 25 months after vaccination. The origin of this receptor is a man in his fifties or sixties who received an inactivated influenza vaccine.

CDR3: CSARHRHEQYF. CDR3 sequence (DNA): TGCAGTGCTAGACACCGCCACGAGCAGTACTTC. The chain is built from TRBV20-1 and TRBJ2-7; D is unresolved. Germline lookup yields CDR1 DFQATT and CDR2 SNEGSKA (reference sequence). This CDR3 spans 11 amino acids. The V end was cut by 2 bases, the J end by 5 bases, with 7 bases between.